The next 14 T cell receptor beta chains were all read from a single sample in a study of blood T cell repertoires in COVID-19. Sequenced by immunoSEQ multiplex PCR; TCRdb stores in-frame clones only, minus some. This sample has 140,000 or so clones, with 80% to 85% found just once. Sequencing was done on a sample of peripheral blood. These receptors all stem from a human donor in a cohort sampled during active COVID-19.

The V call is TRBV21-1, the J call TRBJ1-1. TRBV21-1 is noted as a pseudogene. The CDR3 runs to 17 residues. CDR3 loop: CASSLREKEPMNTEAFF. The CDR3 nucleotides are TGTGCCAGCAGCCTTAGAGAAAAGGAGCCGATGAACACTGAAGCTTTCTTT.

V and J are TRBV18 and TRBJ2-2, with a possible D match to TRBD1 (6 bases). The germline V gene has CDR1 KGHSH and CDR2 LQKENI. V lost 3 bases and J 2 bases, leaving 16 bases between the germline ends. This CDR3 is built from 17 residues. The CDR3 sequence is CASSPFESDRNTGELFF. CDR3 coding DNA: TGTGCCAGCTCACCCTTCGAATCGGACAGAAACACCGGGGAGCTGTTTTTT.

The rearrangement links TRBV6-4 to TRBJ1-6, with TRBD1 matching 11 bases. The CDR3 sequence is 18 residues long. With V trimmed by 0 bases and J by 5 bases, 6 bases remained unmatched. CDR1 and CDR2 from the germline V gene are MRHNA and SNTAGT. The CDR3 bases are TGTGCCAGCAGTGACTCGAAGGACAGGGGGCAAAATAATTCACCCCTCCACTTT. This sequence encodes CASSDSKDRGQNNSPLHF.

The V and J genes are TRBV21-1 and TRBJ2-2; no DNA check was done on the table's D call, TRBD1. TRBV21-1 is designated a pseudogene. The CDR3 consists of 15 residues. The CDR3 coding sequence is TGTGCCAGCAGCAAAAGGGGGCGCGACACCGGGGAGCTGTTTTTT. Translating it yields CASSKRGRDTGELFF.

The chain uses TRBV20-1 and TRBJ1-4; tentatively, D is TRBD1 (6 bases). From germline, CDR1 is DFQATT and CDR2 SNEGSKA (reference sequence). The CDR3 is 11 residues long. The germline V and J ends were trimmed by 3 bases and 13 bases, with 12 bases remaining between them. CDR3 DNA sequence: TGCAGTGCTAGCCCCCGGGACACACTGTTTTTT. This gives the protein CSASPRDTLFF.

This sequence joins TRBV11-2 and TRBJ1-2; the match to TRBD1 covers 9 bases. CDR1 and CDR2 (germline): SGHAT, FQNNGV. J gave up 0 bases and V 2 bases, and 4 bases lay outside the gene matches. This CDR3 is built from 16 residues. Here the CDR3 DNA reads TGTGCCAGCAGCTTAAGGACAGGGGCTTCTAACTATGGCTACACCTTC. This codes for CASSLRTGASNYGYTF.

The gene calls are TRBV2 and TRBJ1-2; D gene ambiguous. Trimming left V 4 bases short and J 0 bases short, with 6 bases between. Germline CDR1 is SNHLY and CDR2 is FYNNEI. This CDR3 has 13 amino acids. Here the CDR3 reads CASSGLTNYGYTF. Here the CDR3 DNA reads TGTGCCAGCAGTGGGCTGACTAACTATGGCTACACCTTC.

The chain links TRBV11-2 to TRBJ2-3; no reliable D call. The CDR3 is 15 residues long. CDR1 and CDR2 from the germline V gene are SGHAT and FQNNGV. V was trimmed by 1 base and J by 2 bases, leaving 10 bases between them. The CDR3 loop is CASSLGGSYTDTQYF. The CDR3 DNA follows: TGTGCCAGCAGCTTAGGCGGCTCCTACACAGATACGCAGTATTTT. The whole variable domain, remainder taken from reference TRBV11-2 and TRBJ2-3, is EAGVAQSPRYKIIEKRQSVAFWCNPISGHATLYWYQQILGQGPKLLIQFQNNGVVDDSQLPKDRFSAERLKGVDSTLKIQPAKLEDSAVYLCASSLGGSYTDTQYFGPGTRLTVL.

To note about this clone: The identical CDR3 is also encoded by other nucleotide sequences in the sample. This chain joins TRBV2 and TRBJ2-7; 7 bases align to TRBD1. The CDR3 covers 12 residues. Trimming took 6 bases from V and 4 from J; bases not matched to a gene: 3. CDR1 SNHLY and CDR2 FYNNEI come from the germline V gene. The DNA of the CDR3 is TGTGCCAGCAGCAGACAGGGTTACGAGCAGTACTTC. Amino acid sequence: CASSRQGYEQYF.

CDR3 coding DNA: TGTGCCAGCAGTTTATTCCCAGAGGGTAGCGATGAGCAGTTCTTC. This translates into CASSLFPEGSDEQFF. The V gene is TRBV27, the J gene TRBJ2-1; D perhaps matches TRBD2 (5 bases). Trimming took off 1 base at V and 8 bases at J, with 15 bases between the two ends. This CDR3 is 15 amino acids long. Germline V gene lookup returns CDR1 MNHEY and CDR2 SMNVEV (reference sequence).

The chain is built from TRBV5-1 and TRBJ2-2; tentative D call: TRBD1 (6 bases). Germline CDR1 SGHRS, CDR2 YFSETQ. The V and J ends lost 0 bases and 1 base respectively, with 10 bases between them. The length of the CDR3 is 16 residues. CDR3: CASSLDGQMNTGELFF. CDR3 sequence (DNA): TGCGCCAGCAGCTTGGATGGACAGATGAACACCGGGGAGCTGTTTTTT.

The chain joins TRBV5-1 to TRBJ2-3; 8 bases fit TRBD1. Losses at the gene ends were 6 bases for V and 12 bases for J; bases not matched to a gene: 12. Germline assignment: CDR1 SGHRS and CDR2 YFSETQ. CDR3 size: 13 residues. CDR3 amino acids: CASTPSPTGDQYF. The CDR3 nucleotides are TGCGCCAGCACCCCATCCCCGACAGGGGATCAGTATTTT.

The CDR3 DNA is TGTGCCAGCCGGGCGGGGGCTTGGAACACCGGGGAGCTGTTTTTT. This translates into CASRAGAWNTGELFF. The V call is TRBV7-9, the J call TRBJ2-2, with TRBD2 as a possible D gene (7 bases). Trimming took 8 bases from V and 1 from J, leaving 14 bases between them. The CDR3 is 15 amino acids. CDR1 SEHNR and CDR2 FQNEAQ come from the germline V gene (reference sequence).

Points on this clone: Germline is not matched at one junction end, which may reflect a read error. The chain has TRBV7-9 and TRBJ1-3; D unresolved. This CDR3 contains 11 residues. The germline CDR1 and CDR2 sequences are SEHNR and FQNEAQ (reference sequence). CDR3 DNA: TGTGCCAGCAGCTTAGGGGCACGCTGGCATTTT. It is translated as CASSLGARWHF.